This record concerns one T cell receptor beta chain sequence. What it recognizes is unknown. The germline gives CDR1 LGHNA, CDR2 YNFKEQ. Trimming pared 0 bases from V and 2 bases from J, leaving 14 bases between. The CDR3 extends over 16 amino acids. Data came from immunoSEQ multiplex PCR; TCRdb stores just in-frame clones and leaves some out. The sample comprises around 96,000 clones, roughly 93% of which are singletons, and over 4% rests with the top ten. This record belongs to a study of T cells in localized non-small cell lung cancer. Study-wide findings and caveats: Greater T cell density in blood accompanied longer overall survival. Of the top 100 tumor clones, median around 60 were in adjacent lung, some 30 among its top 100.

The chain combines TRBV4-2 with TRBJ2-7; D is unresolved. The sequence was obtained from a woman aged 35-70 years with stage II squamous cell lung carcinoma. The sample consisted of PBMCs, taken before any cancer treatment. CDR3: CASSQELQPSAYEQYF. CDR3 DNA sequence: TGTGCCAGCAGCCAAGAGTTACAGCCGTCCGCCTACGAGCAGTACTTC.